The 6 T cell receptor beta chains listed next were all sequenced from one sample in a study of shared clonotypes between healthy human individuals. The repertoire was sequenced with immunoSEQ multiplex PCR; TCRdb's copy has only in-frame clones and lacks some. The sample includes approximately 740,000 clones, over 65% of them seen just once. Sequences were obtained from memory CD4+ T cells sorted from blood. Indicated subset: CD45RA-negative fraction. The origin of the receptors is a woman in her twenties or thirties in good health.

With regard to this clone: This CDR3 is also generated by other DNA sequences in the sample. The chain joins TRBV7-2 to TRBJ2-3, with a possible D match to TRBD2 (5 bases). CDR1 and CDR2 (germline): SGHTA, FQGNSA. The CDR3 consists of 14 residues. Between the trimmed V and J ends, which lost 3 bases and 3 bases, there was a span of 10 bases. This CDR3 is CASSLSRGTDTQYF. CDR3 sequence (DNA): TGTGCCAGCAGCTTGTCACGGGGAACAGATACGCAGTATTTT.

The table lists this clone with a count of one. The rearrangement links TRBV6-5 to TRBJ2-7; possible D gene TRBD1, 5 bases. V was clipped by 2 bases and J by 2 bases, with 10 bases between them. CDR1 and CDR2 from the germline V gene are MNHEY and SVGAGI. This CDR3 comprises 14 residues. CDR3 region: CASSYRQLAYEQYF. DNA of the CDR3: TGTGCCAGCAGTTACAGACAGCTCGCCTACGAGCAGTACTTC.

The genes are TRBV2 and TRBJ2-3; 9 nucleotides align to TRBD2. The germline gives CDR1 SNHLY, CDR2 FYNNEI. The CDR3 is 15 residues long. V shed 7 bases and J 3 bases; nucleotides not matched to a gene: 8. In nucleotides, the CDR3 is TGTGCCAGCATTGGGGGACTAGCAATTACAGATACGCAGTATTTT. Translation: CASIGGLAITDTQYF.

The chain recombines TRBV5-1 with TRBJ1-1, with a weak D call TRBD1 (5 bases). The V gene's germline CDR1 is SGHRS and CDR2 YFSETQ. Trimming left V 0 bases short and J 6 bases short, with 18 bases between. This CDR3 contains 16 residues. The CDR3 spells CASSLAPGGGLPEAFF. As DNA, the CDR3 is TGCGCCAGCAGCTTGGCGCCCGGGGGTGGGTTACCTGAAGCTTTCTTT.

The V gene is TRBV5-1, the J gene TRBJ2-1; 12 bases are shared with TRBD2. V was pared by 5 bases and J by 3 bases, with 3 bases of the junction left unmatched. The CDR3 is made up of 15 amino acids. The germline V gene encodes CDR1 SGHRS and CDR2 YFSETQ. The DNA for the CDR3 is TGCGCCAGCAGTTCGACTAGCGGGAGCTACAATGAGCAGTTCTTC. It yields the protein CASSSTSGSYNEQFF.

This clone was seen a few times. The chain carries TRBV2 and TRBJ1-5; 7 bases map to TRBD1. Trimming cost V 5 bases and J 4 bases; bases outside gene matches: 8. Germline V gene sequence: CDR1 SNHLY, CDR2 FYNNEI. The CDR3 is 15 amino acids. The CDR3 DNA reads TGTGCCAGCAGTACTTCAGGGGGAAGGAATCAGCCCCAGCATTTT. Its protein product is CASSTSGGRNQPQHF. Full variable domain (outside the CDR3, taken from reference TRBV2 and TRBJ1-5): EPEVTQTPSHQVTQMGQEVILRCVPISNHLYFYWYRQILGQKVEFLVSFYNNEISEKSEIFDDQFSVERPDGSNFTLKIRSTKLEDSAMYFCASSTSGGRNQPQHFGDGTRLSIL.